The 18 T cell receptor beta chains listed next were all sequenced from one sample in a study of human T cells and chemical hapten exposure. The time point was: patch test 3, about 24 weeks after DPC sensitization. Treatment described: therapeutic diphenylcyclopropenone sensitization with weekly scalp DPC. TCRdb passed the RACE reads through MiXCR, listing each CDR3 protein once. The sample consists of approximately 110,000 distinct CDR3 sequences, 34% of them appearing once. The sample was whole blood, taken in connection with sensitization to the hapten diphenylcyclopropenone (DPC). These receptors all stem from a man between 35 and 55 years old with alopecia areata. Some clones in this sample may be carry-over from other donors' samples.

This clonotype has more than one count but fewer than ten. The chain couples TRBV6-5 to TRBJ2-7, with D perhaps matching TRBD2 (7 bases). Germline V gene sequence: CDR1 MNHEY, CDR2 SVGAGI. V lost 10 bases and J 2 bases, leaving 18 bases between the germline ends. This CDR3 comprises 14 residues. CDR3 coding DNA: TGTGCCACCTCGTCTATAGGGGGGGCCTACGAGCAGTACGTC. Its translation: CATSSIGGAYEQYV.

This sequence joins TRBV7-2 and TRBJ2-3; TRBD2 matches at 11 bases. Germline assignment: CDR1 SGHTA and CDR2 FQGNSA. V lost 5 bases and J lost 2; bases outside the gene matches: 6. The CDR3 contains 16 residues. In DNA form, the CDR3 reads TGTGCCAGCAGCCTTCTAGCGGGAGGTAACACAGATACGCAGTATTTT. The encoded protein is CASSLLAGGNTDTQYF.

The V and J genes are TRBV6-5 and TRBJ1-6; the D gene is possibly TRBD1 (6 bases). Trimming took off 0 bases at V and 7 bases at J, with 10 bases between the two ends. This CDR3 is built from 15 residues. Germline V gene lookup returns CDR1 MNHEY and CDR2 SVGAGI. CDR3 protein: CASSYSSQGNSPLHF. The CDR3 DNA reads as TGTGCCAGCAGTTACTCGTCTCAGGGGAATTCACCCCTCCACTTT.

J is TRBJ2-5 and V is TRBV4-2; D uncertain. CDR3 length equals 13 residues. Trimming cost V 4 bases and J 4 bases, with 10 bases left between them. Germline CDR1 is LGHNA and CDR2 is YNFKEQ. CDR3 nucleotides: TGTGCCAGCAGCCCACAGAATGGAGAGACCCAGTACTTC. Amino acid sequence: CASSPQNGETQYF.

V gene TRBV5-1 combines with J gene TRBJ1-4, with D hard to call. Trimming took 0 bases from V and 0 from J, leaving 12 bases between them. Germline lookup yields CDR1 SGHRS and CDR2 YFSETQ. The CDR3 covers 17 residues. DNA for the CDR3: TGCGCCAGCAGCTTGGGGGCAGTAGATGCAACTAATGAAAAACTGTTTTTT. Its protein product is CASSLGAVDATNEKLFF.

This clonotype was counted a few times. The chain combines TRBV11-1 with TRBJ2-2; D possibly corresponds to TRBD2 (5 bases). The CDR3 runs 17 residues. Germline loops: CDR1 SGHAT, CDR2 FQDESV (reference sequence). Trimming left V 3 bases short and J 7 bases short, with 21 bases between. CDR3 sequence reads: CASSFDTGSSSHGELFF. CDR3 nucleotide sequence: TGTGCCAGCAGCTTCGATACGGGGTCCTCCTCTCACGGGGAGCTGTTTTTT.

The J gene is TRBJ2-7, the V gene TRBV6-5; TRBD2 is a possible D gene (6 bases). This CDR3 is built from 15 residues. The germline CDR1 and CDR2 sequences are MNHEY and SVGAGI. V was clipped by 4 bases and J by 2 bases, with 15 bases between them. The CDR3 DNA reads TGTGCCAGCAGTTCCCAGGGCAGGGAGGCCTACGAGCAGTACGTC. It encodes CASSSQGREAYEQYV.

The chain joins TRBV7-8 to TRBJ2-5; possible D gene TRBD2, 6 bases. Trimming cost V 5 bases and J 4 bases, with 11 bases left between them. The germline CDR1 and CDR2 sequences are SGHVS and FQNEAQ. CDR3 length: 13 amino acids. This chain's CDR3 is CASSLEGPETQYF. CDR3 bases: TGTGCCAGCAGCCTGGAGGGCCCAGAGACCCAGTACTTC.

V and J are TRBV12-3 or TRBV12-4 and TRBJ2-3; perhaps D is TRBD1 or TRBD2 (5 bases each). Trimming cost V 5 bases and J 2 bases, with 14 bases left between them. This CDR3 is 15 amino acids long. Written as DNA, the CDR3 is TGTGCCAGCAGTAAACTAGGGGCGACCACAGATACGCAGTATTTT. Translating gives CASSKLGATTDTQYF.

This chain uses TRBV7-3 with TRBJ2-5; D perhaps matches TRBD2 (6 bases). The CDR3 is made up of 17 amino acids. V gave up 1 base and J gave up 7 bases, with 22 bases separating them. The germline V gene encodes CDR1 SGHTA and CDR2 FQGTGA. In DNA form, the CDR3 reads TGTGCCAGCAGCTTAAGCGGGACTCTGATTGAGGCGGGGACCCAGTACTTC. This sequence encodes CASSLSGTLIEAGTQYF. The entire variable domain, with the rest obtained from reference TRBV7-3 and TRBJ2-5, is as follows: GAGVSQTPSNKVTEKGKYVELRCDPISGHTALYWYRQSLGQGPEFLIYFQGTGAADDSGLPNDRFFAVRPEGSVSTLKIQRTERGDSAVYLCASSLSGTLIEAGTQYFGPGTRLLVL.

Written as DNA, the CDR3 is TGTGCCATCAGGGAGGACACGGACCGTACGCCCCAGCATTTT. Translated: CAIREDTDRTPQHF. J is TRBJ1-5 and V is TRBV10-3; maybe TRBD1 (5 bases). From germline, CDR1 is ENHRY and CDR2 SYGVKD. This CDR3 region has 14 residues. Trimming shortened V by 6 bases and J by 9 bases, and 18 bases separated the two germline ends.

The CDR3 loop is CASSQFPGYEQYV. The DNA for the CDR3 is TGCGCCAGCAGCCAATTTCCGGGCTACGAGCAGTACGTC. The chain links TRBV4-1 to TRBJ2-7; D is undetermined. CDR1 and CDR2 from the germline V gene are MGHRA and YSYEKL. The CDR3 loop spans 13 amino acids. The V end lost 2 bases, the J end lost 3 bases, and 8 bases lay between the germline ends.

This sequence joins TRBV4-3 and TRBJ1-2; D is perhaps TRBD1 (6 bases). Per germline, CDR1 LGHNA and CDR2 YSLEER. CDR3 length: 15 amino acids. Deletions cut 0 bases from V and 4 bases from J, with 12 bases between. The CDR3 loop is CASSQDRGDFYGYTF. CDR3 nucleotide sequence: TGCGCCAGCAGCCAAGATAGGGGGGACTTCTATGGCTACACCTTC.

The chain is built from TRBV6-2 or TRBV6-3 and TRBJ2-1, with D unclear. CDR1 and CDR2 from the germline V gene are MNHEY and SVGEGT. V was clipped by 2 bases and J by 5 bases, with 13 bases between them. The CDR3 runs 15 residues. The CDR3 DNA reads as TGTGCCAGCAGTTACGCGGACCATTACGACAATGAGCAGTTCTTC. It yields the protein CASSYADHYDNEQFF.

This chain uses TRBV28 with TRBJ2-3, with 7 nucleotides matching TRBD1. The CDR3 is 15 amino acids. Per the germline V gene, CDR1 is MDHEN and CDR2 is SYDVKM. With V trimmed by 4 bases and J by 2 bases, 6 bases remained unmatched. The CDR3 spells CASSSTGQFTDTQYF. The CDR3 DNA sequence: TGTGCCAGCAGTTCAACGGGACAGTTCACAGATACGCAGTATTTT.

This chain connects TRBV6-5 to TRBJ2-5, with a tentative D call TRBD2 (5 bases). CDR3 length: 15 amino acids. The V gene lost 4 bases and the J gene lost 5 bases, with 17 bases spanning the gap. In germline, CDR1 is MNHEY, CDR2 SVGAGI. This CDR3 reads CASSSAGVSMETQYF. The DNA of the CDR3 is TGTGCCAGCAGTTCGGCCGGGGTCTCTATGGAGACCCAGTACTTC.

This CDR3 reads CAWSEASGTYNEQFF. The DNA of the CDR3 is TGTGCCTGGAGTGAGGCTAGCGGGACTTACAATGAGCAGTTCTTC. The chain employs TRBV30 and TRBJ2-1; 9 nucleotides align to TRBD2. Trimming at V came to 1 base and at J to 4 bases, leaving 5 bases not matched to a gene. Per germline, CDR1 GTSNPN and CDR2 SVGIG (reference sequence). CDR3 length: 15 amino acids.

The chain combines TRBV7-8 with TRBJ2-5; 10 bases map to TRBD2. The J segment lost 1 base and the V segment lost 2 bases, leaving 10 bases of the junction unmatched. CDR3 length: 18 residues. Germline values: CDR1 SGHVS, CDR2 FQNEAQ. The CDR3 DNA follows: TGTGCCAGCAGCTTAACAGTCCTAGCGGGGGTCCTCCAAGAGACCCAGTACTTC. Translating gives CASSLTVLAGVLQETQYF. Using reference TRBV7-8 and TRBJ2-5 for the parts outside the CDR3, the full variable domain is GAGVSQSPRYKVAKRGQDVALRCDPISGHVSLFWYQQALGQGPEFLTYFQNEAQLDKSGLPSDRFFAERPEGSVSTLKIQRTQQEDSAVYLCASSLTVLAGVLQETQYFGPGTRLLVL.